These T cell receptor beta chains were read from a single sample in a study of CD8+ T cells in alopecia areata. Clones were sequenced by immunoSEQ multiplex PCR, and TCRdb holds only the in-frame ones, with some missing. The top ten hold less than 2% of the sample, which has under 350,000 clones, 58% seen once. Sequences were derived from CD4+ T cells sorted from blood, sampled at week 24, from a patient treated with tofacitinib. All receptors derive from a human donor with alopecia areata. The CDR3 runs from the conserved cysteine through the conserved F or W. Each record gives: V gene, clone size, J gene, D gene, CDR3 DNA, CDR3 protein. A D gene is named only where the DNA matches it firmly. A row's size may be missing; if present it is once, few, many or a size class.

v_call: TRBV30
clone_size: .
j_call: TRBJ2-1
d_call: .
cdr3_nt: TGTGCCTGGAGTGTACGGATGAACAATGAGCAGTTCTTC
cdr3_aa: CAWSVRMNNEQFF

v_call: TRBV6-1
clone_size: .
j_call: TRBJ2-7
d_call: .
cdr3_nt: TGTGCCAGCAGTGAACGGGCAGGGGGAGGCTACGAGCAGTACTTC
cdr3_aa: CASSERAGGGYEQYF

v_call: TRBV30
clone_size: .
j_call: TRBJ1-1
d_call: .
cdr3_nt: TGTGCCTGGAGTGTAAGGTGGGGGGTTCGCACTGAAGCTTTCTTT
cdr3_aa: CAWSVRWGVRTEAFF

v_call: TRBV4-3
clone_size: .
j_call: TRBJ2-5
d_call: .
cdr3_nt: TGCGCCAGCAGCCAAGATGTACAAGAGACCCAGTACTTC
cdr3_aa: CASSQDVQETQYF

v_call: TRBV7-2
clone_size: .
j_call: TRBJ2-6
d_call: .
cdr3_nt: TGTGCCAGCAGCTTAGGACGAAGCTCTGGGGCCAACGTCCTGACTTTC
cdr3_aa: CASSLGRSSGANVLTF

v_call: TRBV2
clone_size: .
j_call: TRBJ2-7
d_call: TRBD1
cdr3_nt: TGTGCCAGCCGCAGGGACAGCAATTACGAGCAGTACTTC
cdr3_aa: CASRRDSNYEQYF

v_call: TRBV9
clone_size: .
j_call: TRBJ1-6
d_call: .
cdr3_nt: TGTGCCAGCAGCTCCATGGGGTTAGGACCCCTCCACTTT
cdr3_aa: CASSSMGLGPLHF

v_call: TRBV6-1
clone_size: few
j_call: TRBJ2-7
d_call: .
cdr3_nt: TGTGCCAGCAGTGCCTCCCGGGCCACCTCCTACGAGCAGTACTTC
cdr3_aa: CASSASRATSYEQYF

v_call: TRBV5-4
clone_size: .
j_call: TRBJ1-2
d_call: TRBD1
cdr3_nt: TGTGCCAGCAGCTTGGCAGACAGGGGACATGGCTACACCTTC
cdr3_aa: CASSLADRGHGYTF

v_call: TRBV28
clone_size: .
j_call: TRBJ2-4
d_call: TRBD1
cdr3_nt: TGTGCCAGCAGTTTACGGACAGGGGACATTCAGTACTTC
cdr3_aa: CASSLRTGDIQYF

v_call: TRBV11-2
clone_size: few
j_call: TRBJ2-3
d_call: .
cdr3_nt: TGTGCCAGCAGCCAAGACAGGCGGGATACGCAGTATTTT
cdr3_aa: CASSQDRRDTQYF

v_call: TRBV25-1
clone_size: .
j_call: TRBJ2-7
d_call: .
cdr3_nt: TGTGCCAGCAGTGAATTGGTCGGGGCCTACGAGCAGTACTTC
cdr3_aa: CASSELVGAYEQYF